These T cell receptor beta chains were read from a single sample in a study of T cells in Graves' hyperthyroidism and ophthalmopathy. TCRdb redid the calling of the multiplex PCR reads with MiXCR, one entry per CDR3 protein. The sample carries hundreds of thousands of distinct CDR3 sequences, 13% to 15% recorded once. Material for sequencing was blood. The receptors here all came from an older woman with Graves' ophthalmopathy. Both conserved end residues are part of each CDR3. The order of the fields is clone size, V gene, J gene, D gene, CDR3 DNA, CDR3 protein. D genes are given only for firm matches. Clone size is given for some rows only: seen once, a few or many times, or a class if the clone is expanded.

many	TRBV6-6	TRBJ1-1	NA	TGTGCCAGCAGTTACGGTCTAGGGCACGCTTTCTTT	CASSYGLGHAFF
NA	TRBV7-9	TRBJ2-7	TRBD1	TGTGCCAGCAGCTTATTTGGGACAGTCAAGCAGTACTTC	CASSLFGTVKQYF
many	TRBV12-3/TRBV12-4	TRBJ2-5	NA	TGTGCCAGCAGCGCTTCGAGAACTGAAACCGAAGAGACCCAGTACTTC	CASSASRTETEETQYF
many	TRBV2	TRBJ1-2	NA	TGTGCCAGCAGTTTGGAGGGAGACTATGGCTACACCTTC	CASSLEGDYGYTF
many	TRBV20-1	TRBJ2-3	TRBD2	TGCAGTGCAATAGCGGGAGGGCCGTCAGATACGCAGTATTTT	CSAIAGGPSDTQYF
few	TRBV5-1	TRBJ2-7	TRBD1	TGCGCCAGCAGCGCGTCCGGGACAGGGCTCTACGAGCAGTACTTC	CASSASGTGLYEQYF
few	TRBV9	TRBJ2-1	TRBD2	TGTGCCAGCAGCGTAGTTGCTAGCGGGAAGCAGTTCTTC	CASSVVASGKQFF
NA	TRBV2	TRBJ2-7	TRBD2	TGTGCCAGTCTTACTAGCGGAGGATCCTACGAGCAGTACTTC	CASLTSGGSYEQYF
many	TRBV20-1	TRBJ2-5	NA	TGCAGTGCTAGCCCCGGAGGGGGAGAGACCCAGTACTTC	CSASPGGGETQYF
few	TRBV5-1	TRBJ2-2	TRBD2	TGCGCCAGCGGCGTCTTACCCACTAGCGGGGGGAACACCGGGGAGCTGTTTTTT	CASGVLPTSGGNTGELFF
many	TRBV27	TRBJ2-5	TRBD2	TGTGCCTCTGGACTAGCGGGATATGGGACCCAGTACTTC	CASGLAGYGTQYF
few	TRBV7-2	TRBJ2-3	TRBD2	TGTGCCAGCAGGGACCGGACTAGCGGGAGGGAGACAGATACGCAGTATTTT	CASRDRTSGRETDTQYF
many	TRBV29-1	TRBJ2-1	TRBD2	TGCAGCTGCCGAGCGGGAGGGCCGAACAATGAGCAGTTCTTC	CSCRAGGPNNEQFF
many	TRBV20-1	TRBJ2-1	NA	TGCAGTGCTAGAATCAGCGATGAGCAGTTCTTC	CSARISDEQFF
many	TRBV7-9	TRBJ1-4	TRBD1	TGTGCCAGCAGCTTAGTAGGGACAGATGAAAAACTGTTTTTT	CASSLVGTDEKLFF
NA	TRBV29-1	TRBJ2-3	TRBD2	TGCAGCGTGAGACTAGCGGCGGACACAGATACGCAGTATTTT	CSVRLAADTDTQYF
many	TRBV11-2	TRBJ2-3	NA	TGTGCCAGCAGCTTCGCTGAAGATACGCAGTATTTT	CASSFAEDTQYF
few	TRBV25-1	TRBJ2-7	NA	TGTGCCAGCAGGGAGGGGGCGCGGGGAGAGCAGTACTTC	CASREGARGEQYF
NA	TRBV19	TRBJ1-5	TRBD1	TGTGCCAGTAGTAGGGAAACAGGGGCCCCAAGGGGCAATCAGCCCCAGCATTTT	CASSRETGAPRGNQPQHF
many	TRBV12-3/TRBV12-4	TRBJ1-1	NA	TGTGCCAGCAGTTTAAATGGGGAGTTTGTCTCTGAAGCTTTCTTT	CASSLNGEFVSEAFF
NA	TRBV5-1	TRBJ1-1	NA	TGCGCCAGCAGCTCCGGACGGGGGAACACTGAAGCTTTCTTT	CASSSGRGNTEAFF
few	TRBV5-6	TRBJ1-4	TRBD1	TGTGCCAGCAGCACGACAGGGAGCGCGGGGAAACTGTTTTTT	CASSTTGSAGKLFF
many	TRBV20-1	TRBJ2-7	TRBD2	TGCAGTGTCAGAGGTTGGACTAGCACCTACGAGCAGTACTTC	CSVRGWTSTYEQYF
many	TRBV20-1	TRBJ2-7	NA	TGCAGTGCTAGAGGTTTGATCTACGAGCAGTACTTC	CSARGLIYEQYF
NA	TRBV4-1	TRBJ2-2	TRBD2	TGCGCCAGCAGCCAAGACAGGACTAGTATGGGCGGGGAGCTGTTTTTT	CASSQDRTSMGGELFF
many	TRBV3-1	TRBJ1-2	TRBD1	TGTGCCAGCAGCCAAGAACAGGGGAGGGGATATGGCTACACCTTC	CASSQEQGRGYGYTF
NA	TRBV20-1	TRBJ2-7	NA	TGCAGTGCTAGGAGGGGCGGGACCTCCTACGAGCAGTACTTC	CSARRGGTSYEQYF
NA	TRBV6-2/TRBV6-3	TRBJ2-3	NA	TGTGCCAGCAGTATTGGGGGGGCCACAGATACGCAGTATTTT	CASSIGGATDTQYF
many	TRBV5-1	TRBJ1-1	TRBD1	TGCGCCAGCAGCTGGACAGGGAGAGGTGGCACTGAAGCTTTCTTT	CASSWTGRGGTEAFF
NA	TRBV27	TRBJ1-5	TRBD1	TGTGCCAGCAGTGACAGGGGGGGGAACAATCAGCCCCAGCATTTT	CASSDRGGNNQPQHF
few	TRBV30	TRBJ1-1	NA	TGTGCCTTACAGGGTAATAAAATGAACACTGAAGCTTTCTTT	CALQGNKMNTEAFF
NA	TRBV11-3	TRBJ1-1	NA	TGTGCCAGCAGCCCATCAGGGGCCTGGATTATGAACACTGAAGCTTTCTTT	CASSPSGAWIMNTEAFF
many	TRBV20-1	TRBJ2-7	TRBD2	TGCAGTGCTTGGCCCGAGGCTAGCGGGAGAATAGGGGTCTCCTACGAGCAGTACTTC	CSAWPEASGRIGVSYEQYF
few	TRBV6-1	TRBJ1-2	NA	TGTGCCAGCTGGGCAGATCCCTATGGCTACACCTTC	CASWADPYGYTF
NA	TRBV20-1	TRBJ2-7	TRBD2	TGCAGCGCGGGACTAGCGGTCGGATACGAGCAGTACTTC	CSAGLAVGYEQYF
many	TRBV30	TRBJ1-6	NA	TGTGCCTGGACTCAAATCCGGGGTAATTCACCCCTCCACTTT	CAWTQIRGNSPLHF
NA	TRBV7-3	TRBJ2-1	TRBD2	TGTGCCAGCAGCCCAGCGGGACTAGCGGGTTTGAATGAGCAGTTCTTC	CASSPAGLAGLNEQFF
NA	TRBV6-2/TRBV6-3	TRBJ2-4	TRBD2	TGTGCCAGCAGTACTAGCGATTCGTTTACAGCCAAAAACATTCAGTACTTC	CASSTSDSFTAKNIQYF
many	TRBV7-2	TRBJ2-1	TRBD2	TGTGCCAGCAGGCCGAATGTCCTAGCGGGAGGGCTAAATGAGCAGTTCTTC	CASRPNVLAGGLNEQFF